This is a list of T cell receptor beta chains from one sample in a study of T cell responses to AZD1222 COVID-19 vaccine. The assay was immunoSEQ multiplex PCR, and TCRdb's table has in-frame clones only and misses some. Among approximately 90,000 clones listed, roughly 85% were seen once. Sequences were derived from peripheral blood, sampled on day 0 of AZD1222 vaccination. All receptors come from an adult in good health. Each CDR3 is given with its conserved first and last residue. The order of the fields is D gene, clone size, CDR3 length, J gene, V gene, CDR3 protein, CDR3 DNA. D genes are given only for firm matches. Rows give clone size only sometimes, using once, few, many, or a class for an expanded clone.

d_gene: NA; abundance: NA; len: 14; j_gene: TRBJ1-3; v_gene: TRBV11-3; CDR3aa: CASTGTASGNTIYF; CDR3nt: TGTGCCAGCACCGGGACTGCCTCTGGAAACACCATATATTTT
d_gene: NA; abundance: NA; len: 15; j_gene: TRBJ2-7; v_gene: TRBV21-1; CDR3aa: CASSKIQESSYEQYF; CDR3nt: TGTGCCAGCAGCAAGATTCAGGAAAGCTCCTACGAGCAGTACTTC
d_gene: TRBD1; abundance: NA; len: 15; j_gene: TRBJ2-3; v_gene: TRBV24-1; CDR3aa: CATSDLLGGEDTQYF; CDR3nt: TGTGCCACCAGTGATTTGTTAGGGGGCGAGGATACGCAGTATTTT
d_gene: NA; abundance: NA; len: 14; j_gene: TRBJ1-3; v_gene: TRBV28; CDR3aa: CASSSAGGGNTIYF; CDR3nt: TGTGCCAGCAGTTCCGCCGGGGGCGGAAACACCATATATTTT
d_gene: TRBD2; abundance: NA; len: 16; j_gene: TRBJ2-1; v_gene: TRBV4-2; CDR3aa: CASSLNPASGRREQFF; CDR3nt: TGTGCCAGCAGCCTCAACCCGGCTAGCGGGAGGAGGGAGCAGTTCTTC
d_gene: NA; abundance: NA; len: 13; j_gene: TRBJ1-6; v_gene: TRBV6-5; CDR3aa: CASRSGRYSPLHF; CDR3nt: TGTGCCAGCAGATCGGGACGCTATTCACCCCTCCACTTT
d_gene: NA; abundance: NA; len: 13; j_gene: TRBJ2-5; v_gene: TRBV28; CDR3aa: CASSRDFQETQYF; CDR3nt: TGTGCCAGCAGTAGGGATTTCCAAGAGACCCAGTACTTC
d_gene: NA; abundance: once; len: 15; j_gene: TRBJ2-3; v_gene: TRBV3-1/TRBV3-2; CDR3aa: CASSQEGRDTDTQYF; CDR3nt: TGTGCCAGCAGCCAAGAGGGCAGGGACACAGATACGCAGTATTTT
d_gene: NA; abundance: NA; len: 14; j_gene: TRBJ1-5; v_gene: TRBV18; CDR3aa: CASSPLQGGQPQHF; CDR3nt: TGTGCCAGCTCACCACTCCAGGGCGGTCAGCCCCAGCATTTT
d_gene: TRBD1; abundance: NA; len: 16; j_gene: TRBJ2-2; v_gene: TRBV19; CDR3aa: CASSTGTGVDTGELFF; CDR3nt: TGTGCCAGTAGTACGGGGACAGGGGTCGACACCGGGGAGCTGTTTTTT
d_gene: NA; abundance: NA; len: 14; j_gene: TRBJ2-3; v_gene: TRBV7-9; CDR3aa: CASSYEANTDTQYF; CDR3nt: TGTGCCAGCAGTTACGAAGCGAACACAGATACGCAGTATTTT
d_gene: TRBD2; abundance: NA; len: 15; j_gene: TRBJ2-1; v_gene: TRBV11-3; CDR3aa: CASSRLAGRGNEQFF; CDR3nt: TGTGCCAGCAGCCGATTAGCGGGAAGAGGGAATGAGCAGTTCTTC
d_gene: NA; abundance: NA; len: 15; j_gene: TRBJ1-1; v_gene: TRBV19; CDR3aa: CASSISRQENTEAFF; CDR3nt: TGTGCCAGTAGTATATCAAGACAGGAGAACACTGAAGCTTTCTTT
d_gene: NA; abundance: NA; len: 14; j_gene: TRBJ2-7; v_gene: TRBV6-5; CDR3aa: CASRSGTGVREQYF; CDR3nt: TGTGCCAGCAGATCCGGGACGGGAGTTCGCGAGCAGTACTTC
d_gene: TRBD1; abundance: few; len: 16; j_gene: TRBJ1-5; v_gene: TRBV6-8; CDR3aa: CASNSPETGGDQPQHF; CDR3nt: TGTGCCAGCAACTCCCCCGAGACAGGGGGGGATCAGCCCCAGCATTTT
d_gene: NA; abundance: NA; len: 14; j_gene: TRBJ2-5; v_gene: TRBV7-3; CDR3aa: CASSADGGRGTQYF; CDR3nt: TGTGCCAGCAGCGCCGACGGGGGAAGGGGGACCCAGTACTTC
d_gene: TRBD2; abundance: once; len: 15; j_gene: TRBJ2-2; v_gene: TRBV29-1; CDR3aa: CSVDGLGPVTGELFF; CDR3nt: TGCAGCGTGGATGGACTAGGTCCCGTCACCGGGGAGCTGTTTTTT
d_gene: TRBD2; abundance: NA; len: 15; j_gene: TRBJ2-7; v_gene: TRBV18; CDR3aa: CASSPPASGTYEQYF; CDR3nt: TGTGCCAGCTCACCCCCCGCTAGCGGTACCTACGAGCAGTACTTC
d_gene: NA; abundance: NA; len: 15; j_gene: TRBJ1-1; v_gene: TRBV18; CDR3aa: CASSPPQGHYTEAFF; CDR3nt: TGTGCCAGCTCACCACCACAGGGACACTACACTGAAGCTTTCTTT
d_gene: NA; abundance: few; len: 17; j_gene: TRBJ2-7; v_gene: TRBV3-1/TRBV3-2; CDR3aa: CASSQDLSPGYSYEQYF; CDR3nt: TGTGCCAGCAGCCAAGATCTTTCCCCAGGTTACTCCTACGAGCAGTACTTC
d_gene: NA; abundance: many; len: 14; j_gene: TRBJ1-3; v_gene: TRBV19; CDR3aa: CASSPSISGNTIYF; CDR3nt: TGTGCCAGTAGTCCTTCCATCTCTGGAAACACCATATATTTT
d_gene: NA; abundance: NA; len: 13; j_gene: TRBJ1-5; v_gene: TRBV12-3/TRBV12-4; CDR3aa: CASSLHRNQPQHF; CDR3nt: TGTGCCAGCAGTTTACACAGAAATCAGCCCCAGCATTTT
d_gene: TRBD2; abundance: NA; len: 15; j_gene: TRBJ2-2; v_gene: TRBV7-2; CDR3aa: CASSLLAGETGELFF; CDR3nt: TGTGCCAGCAGCTTACTAGCGGGGGAAACCGGGGAGCTGTTTTTT
d_gene: NA; abundance: NA; len: 14; j_gene: TRBJ1-1; v_gene: TRBV3-1/TRBV3-2; CDR3aa: CASSQDRETSTTFF; CDR3nt: TGTGCCAGCAGCCAAGACAGGGAAACCTCGACGACTTTCTTT
d_gene: TRBD1; abundance: NA; len: 15; j_gene: TRBJ2-7; v_gene: TRBV6-5; CDR3aa: CASNQDRAATYEQYF; CDR3nt: TGTGCCAGCAACCAGGACAGGGCGGCCACCTACGAGCAGTACTTC
d_gene: NA; abundance: NA; len: 14; j_gene: TRBJ2-7; v_gene: TRBV19; CDR3aa: CASSIFGGPYEQYF; CDR3nt: TGTGCCAGTAGTATTTTTGGCGGACCCTACGAGCAGTACTTC
d_gene: TRBD2; abundance: once; len: 16; j_gene: TRBJ2-2; v_gene: TRBV6-2/TRBV6-3; CDR3aa: CASSPRLAGGPGELFF; CDR3nt: TGTGCCAGCAGTCCGCGACTAGCGGGAGGCCCCGGGGAGCTGTTTTTT
d_gene: TRBD1; abundance: NA; len: 14; j_gene: TRBJ2-7; v_gene: TRBV30; CDR3aa: CACTKTGGSYEQYF; CDR3nt: TGTGCCTGTACCAAGACAGGGGGCTCCTACGAGCAGTACTTC
d_gene: NA; abundance: NA; len: 14; j_gene: TRBJ2-1; v_gene: TRBV14; CDR3aa: CASSQDLGDNEQFF; CDR3nt: TGTGCCAGCAGCCAAGATCTCGGAGACAATGAGCAGTTCTTC
d_gene: NA; abundance: NA; len: 13; j_gene: TRBJ2-1; v_gene: TRBV11-2; CDR3aa: CASSLEAPGEQFF; CDR3nt: TGTGCCAGCAGCTTAGAAGCCCCTGGCGAGCAGTTCTTC
d_gene: TRBD2; abundance: NA; len: 12; j_gene: TRBJ2-1; v_gene: TRBV28; CDR3aa: CASLAGDNEQFF; CDR3nt: TGTGCTTCCCTAGCGGGAGACAATGAGCAGTTCTTC
d_gene: NA; abundance: NA; len: 13; j_gene: TRBJ1-1; v_gene: TRBV6-5; CDR3aa: CASSLEQNTEAFF; CDR3nt: TGTGCCAGCAGCCTGGAACAGAACACTGAAGCTTTCTTT
d_gene: NA; abundance: NA; len: 14; j_gene: TRBJ2-3; v_gene: TRBV5-1; CDR3aa: CASSLSAGADTQYF; CDR3nt: TGCGCCAGCAGCTTGAGCGCAGGGGCAGATACGCAGTATTTT
d_gene: NA; abundance: NA; len: 14; j_gene: TRBJ1-1; v_gene: TRBV7-9; CDR3aa: CASSPQGTNTEAFF; CDR3nt: TGTGCCAGCAGCCCGCAGGGGACGAACACTGAAGCTTTCTTT
d_gene: TRBD2; abundance: NA; len: 16; j_gene: TRBJ2-2; v_gene: TRBV24-1; CDR3aa: CAAGLAGDGGTGELFF; CDR3nt: TGTGCCGCGGGACTAGCGGGAGATGGGGGCACCGGGGAGCTGTTTTTT
d_gene: NA; abundance: NA; len: 14; j_gene: TRBJ2-7; v_gene: TRBV5-1; CDR3aa: CASSSTSGSYEQYF; CDR3nt: TGCGCCAGCAGCTCGACTAGTGGGTCCTACGAGCAGTACTTC
d_gene: NA; abundance: few; len: 11; j_gene: TRBJ2-1; v_gene: TRBV20-1; CDR3aa: CSASAHNEQFF; CDR3nt: TGCAGTGCTAGTGCCCACAATGAGCAGTTCTTC
d_gene: NA; abundance: NA; len: 15; j_gene: TRBJ1-3; v_gene: TRBV6-5; CDR3aa: CASRKTWDSGNTIYF; CDR3nt: TGTGCCAGCAGGAAGACCTGGGACTCTGGAAACACCATATATTTT
d_gene: NA; abundance: NA; len: 15; j_gene: TRBJ1-5; v_gene: TRBV7-8; CDR3aa: CASSLRLGYNQPQHF; CDR3nt: TGTGCCAGCAGCTTACGTCTGGGCTACAATCAGCCCCAGCATTTT
d_gene: TRBD1; abundance: few; len: 15; j_gene: TRBJ1-1; v_gene: TRBV9; CDR3aa: CASSVVRQGATEAFF; CDR3nt: TGTGCCAGCAGCGTAGTCCGACAGGGGGCGACTGAAGCTTTCTTT
d_gene: TRBD1; abundance: NA; len: 14; j_gene: TRBJ2-3; v_gene: TRBV30; CDR3aa: CAWGLGQGTDTQYF; CDR3nt: TGTGCCTGGGGACTGGGACAGGGAACAGATACGCAGTATTTT
d_gene: NA; abundance: NA; len: 14; j_gene: TRBJ2-1; v_gene: TRBV19; CDR3aa: CASSTLGSYNEQFF; CDR3nt: TGTGCCAGTAGTACCCTGGGGTCCTACAATGAGCAGTTCTTC
d_gene: NA; abundance: few; len: 13; j_gene: TRBJ1-4; v_gene: TRBV5-8; CDR3aa: CASSSLEGEKLFF; CDR3nt: TGTGCCAGCAGCTCCCTGGAGGGTGAAAAACTGTTTTTT
d_gene: NA; abundance: NA; len: 13; j_gene: TRBJ1-5; v_gene: TRBV6-5; CDR3aa: CASSTARDQPQHF; CDR3nt: TGTGCCAGCAGTACGGCTCGGGATCAGCCCCAGCATTTT
d_gene: NA; abundance: once; len: 14; j_gene: TRBJ1-1; v_gene: TRBV30; CDR3aa: CAWSGTAGNTEAFF; CDR3nt: TGTGCCTGGAGTGGGACCGCCGGGAACACTGAAGCTTTCTTT
d_gene: TRBD2; abundance: NA; len: 17; j_gene: TRBJ2-2; v_gene: TRBV14; CDR3aa: CASSRGLAGGPVGELFF; CDR3nt: TGTGCCAGCAGCCGCGGACTAGCGGGAGGGCCGGTCGGGGAGCTGTTTTTT
d_gene: TRBD2; abundance: NA; len: 15; j_gene: TRBJ2-1; v_gene: TRBV19; CDR3aa: CASTVSGSTYNEQFF; CDR3nt: TGTGCCAGTACCGTTAGCGGGAGCACCTACAATGAGCAGTTCTTC
d_gene: NA; abundance: NA; len: 16; j_gene: TRBJ1-5; v_gene: TRBV21-1; CDR3aa: CASTLLGQESNQPQHF; CDR3nt: TGTGCCAGCACCCTGCTCGGACAGGAGAGCAATCAGCCCCAGCATTTT
d_gene: TRBD1; abundance: NA; len: 13; j_gene: TRBJ1-2; v_gene: TRBV12-3/TRBV12-4; CDR3aa: CATQGAITYGYTF; CDR3nt: TGTGCCACCCAGGGGGCAATTACCTATGGCTACACCTTC
d_gene: TRBD2; abundance: NA; len: 15; j_gene: TRBJ2-1; v_gene: TRBV28; CDR3aa: CASRTRTSGTNEQFF; CDR3nt: TGTGCCAGCAGGACCCGGACTAGCGGGACCAATGAGCAGTTCTTC
d_gene: NA; abundance: once; len: 13; j_gene: TRBJ2-1; v_gene: TRBV19; CDR3aa: CASSDLLKGVPIF; CDR3nt: TGTGCCAGTAGTGACCTACTAAAGGGGGTCCCGATCTTC
d_gene: NA; abundance: once; len: 14; j_gene: TRBJ2-7; v_gene: TRBV7-2; CDR3aa: CASSSRDFSYEQYF; CDR3nt: TGTGCCAGCAGCTCTAGGGACTTCTCCTACGAGCAGTACTTC
d_gene: NA; abundance: NA; len: 17; j_gene: TRBJ1-5; v_gene: TRBV19; CDR3aa: CATTGGGLSYSNQPQHF; CDR3nt: TGTGCCACCACCGGCGGGGGGCTGAGTTATAGCAATCAGCCCCAGCATTTT
d_gene: NA; abundance: NA; len: 15; j_gene: TRBJ1-2; v_gene: TRBV5-6; CDR3aa: CASSLGQSANYGYTF; CDR3nt: TGTGCCAGCAGCCTTGGCCAGTCAGCTAACTATGGCTACACCTTC
d_gene: NA; abundance: few; len: 11; j_gene: TRBJ1-2; v_gene: TRBV19; CDR3aa: CASSIRSGYTF; CDR3nt: TGTGCCAGTAGTATTCGAAGTGGCTACACCTTC